This passage covers 2 T cell receptor beta chains from one sample sequenced in a study of identical twins. TCRdb used MiXCR to reprocess the 5' RACE reads, holding one entry per CDR3 protein. Here the sample spans some 250,000 distinct CDR3 sequences, about 13% being singletons. This sample also belongs to another study, concerning yellow fever vaccine responses in identical twins.

Sequenced input: memory (CD45RO+) T cells sorted from blood. The source of these receptors is a woman younger than 35 in good health.

Here the CDR3 DNA reads TGCAGTGCTGAGCCGGGCCAAGGAGCCCGCTACGAGCAGTACTTC. Its translation is CSAEPGQGARYEQYF. The V and J genes are TRBV20-1 and TRBJ2-7; D gene ambiguous. Germline CDR1 and CDR2: DFQATT and SNEGSKA (reference sequence). The V gene lost 5 bases and the J gene lost 3 bases, with 20 bases spanning the gap. CDR3 size: 15 residues.

This clonotype was picked up a small number of times. This chain joins TRBV12-3 or TRBV12-4 and TRBJ1-1; a weak D match, TRBD1 (5 bases). Trimming cost V 10 bases and J 2 bases, with 8 bases left between them. CDR3 size: 11 residues. For the CDR3, the DNA is TGTGCCAACGGGGCTAACACTGAAGCTTTCTTT. Its translation is CANGANTEAFF.